These 20 T cell receptor beta chains were all obtained from the same sample, sequenced in a study of blood T cell repertoires in COVID-19. Here immunoSEQ multiplex PCR was the method, and the copy in TCRdb shows in-frame clones only, minus some. The profile shows 85,000 to 110,000 clones, approximately 89% of them singletons. Sequencing used peripheral blood. Every receptor here comes from a woman of 80 years or more in a cohort sampled during active COVID-19.

The genes are TRBV6-4 and TRBJ2-2; weak D call: TRBD1 (5 bases). Germline assignment: CDR1 MRHNA and CDR2 SNTAGT. V was shortened by 4 bases and J by 4 bases, with 13 bases between the two germline ends. The CDR3 loop spans 15 amino acids. Here the CDR3 DNA reads TGTGCCAGCAGTGTAAACAGGCAACCCACCGGGGAGCTGTTTTTT. This codes for CASSVNRQPTGELFF.

This chain connects TRBV7-6 to TRBJ1-4; D gene unclear. The CDR3 has 17 amino acids. In germline, CDR1 is SGHVS, CDR2 FNYEAQ. Deletions cut 7 bases from V and 3 bases from J, with 21 bases between. The CDR3 DNA is TGTGCCAGCACCCCTGTCCGGACTGCTGGTGCTAATGAAAAACTGTTTTTT. Protein product: CASTPVRTAGANEKLFF.

The rearrangement links TRBV10-3 to TRBJ2-1, with 7 bases fitting TRBD2. The CDR3 length is 15 residues. From germline, CDR1 is ENHRY and CDR2 SYGVKD. With V trimmed by 6 bases and J by 7 bases, 12 bases remained unmatched. The CDR3 DNA reads TGTGCCATCAGCCAGCAAAGCGGGGTAGGGAATGAGCAGTTCTTC. It yields the protein CAISQQSGVGNEQFF.

This clone was picked up a small number of times. This chain links TRBV2 with TRBJ2-7; TRBD2 might be the D (6 bases). Germline CDR1 reads SNHLY; CDR2 reads FYNNEI. V dropped 8 bases and J dropped 2 bases, with 13 bases sitting between them. CDR3 length: 13 residues. CDR3 coding DNA: TGTGCCAGCTCCCGCGGGGCCACCTACGAGCAGTACTTC. Translation gives CASSRGATYEQYF.

V and J are TRBV30 and TRBJ2-7; D ambiguous. The CDR3 is 13 residues long. Germline V gene lookup returns CDR1 GTSNPN and CDR2 SVGIG (reference sequence). V lost 0 bases to trimming and J lost 4 bases, with 10 bases between them. The CDR3 loop reads CAWSVVEVYEQYF. In nucleotides, the CDR3 is TGTGCCTGGAGTGTTGTAGAGGTGTACGAGCAGTACTTC.

The chain links TRBV7-9 to TRBJ2-3; 11 bases map to TRBD2. V trimming: 0 bases; J trimming: 3 bases; junction bases outside the gene matches: 2. This CDR3 is built from 16 residues. CDR1 and CDR2 from the germline V gene are SEHNR and FQNEAQ (reference sequence). The CDR3 spells CASSLAVAGGTDTQYF. In nucleotides, the CDR3 is TGTGCCAGCAGCTTAGCAGTAGCGGGAGGGACAGATACGCAGTATTTT.

V and J are TRBV6-5 and TRBJ1-6; TRBD1 aligns across 9 bases. The CDR3 is 16 residues long. Per the germline V gene, CDR1 is MNHEY and CDR2 is SVGAGI. Unmatched junction bases numbered 6, after V lost 0 bases and J lost 9 bases. CDR3 nucleotides: TGTGCCAGCAGTTACTCCGACGGGACAGGGAGTTCACCCCTCCACTTT. Amino acid sequence: CASSYSDGTGSSPLHF.

The V call is TRBV5-1, the J call TRBJ2-5; perhaps TRBD2 as D (7 bases). This CDR3 has 14 amino acids. CDR1 is SGHRS, CDR2 YFSETQ, per germline. The germline V and J ends were trimmed by 6 bases and 2 bases, with 14 bases remaining between them. The CDR3 DNA is TGCGCCAGCAAACTGAGGGGGGGTCAAGAGACCCAGTACTTC. Its protein is CASKLRGGQETQYF.

The chain is built from TRBV15 and TRBJ2-7, with 13 positions matching TRBD2. The CDR3 spans 19 residues. Germline V gives CDR1 LNHNV, CDR2 YYDKDF (reference sequence). V was pared by 1 base and J by 3 bases, with 12 bases of the junction left unmatched. The CDR3 DNA is TGTGCCACCAGCAGAGCTCCCGGCCGGGGACTAGCGGGGAGCTACGAGCAGTACTTC. It translates to CATSRAPGRGLAGSYEQYF.

The chain recombines TRBV4-1 with TRBJ1-2; perhaps TRBD1 as D (5 bases). This CDR3 has 12 amino acids. The germline CDR1 and CDR2 sequences are MGHRA and YSYEKL. The V gene lost 4 bases and the J gene lost 4 bases, with 7 bases spanning the gap. The CDR3, as DNA: TGCGCCAGCAGCCGGGGGGGCTATGGCTACACCTTC. Residues: CASSRGGYGYTF.

The CDR3 region is CASSLSVNSNQPQHF. Written as DNA, the CDR3 is TGTGCCAGCAGCCTCTCAGTTAATAGCAATCAGCCCCAGCATTTT. The V and J genes are TRBV11-2 and TRBJ1-5; no reliable D call. The germline V gene has CDR1 SGHAT and CDR2 FQNNGV. This CDR3 region has 15 residues. V was clipped by 5 bases and J by 0 bases, with 11 bases between them.

The genes are TRBV5-1 and TRBJ2-1, with 10 positions matching TRBD2. The CDR3 extends over 15 amino acids. V lost 4 bases and J lost 6; bases outside the gene matches: 7. Germline CDR1 and CDR2: SGHRS and YFSETQ. The CDR3 DNA reads as TGCGCCAGCAGCCCAGGACTAGCGGATACCAATGAGCAGTTCTTC. As protein: CASSPGLADTNEQFF.

The rearrangement joins TRBV18 to TRBJ2-5; TRBD2 is a possible D gene (5 bases). This CDR3 region has 14 residues. V lost 2 bases, J lost 7 bases, and 14 bases lay in between. Germline-derived CDR1 and CDR2 are KGHSH and LQKENI. CDR3 region: CASSPGSVLWTQYF. For the CDR3, the DNA is TGTGCCAGCTCACCAGGGAGCGTGCTCTGGACCCAGTACTTC.

This chain uses TRBV28 with TRBJ2-1; D uncertain. V lost 8 bases and J lost 5, with 13 bases in between. Germline CDR1 is MDHEN and CDR2 is SYDVKM. The length of the CDR3 is 13 residues. CDR3 nucleotides: TGTGCCAGCCTAGAGTTGCTCGACAATGAGCAGTTCTTC. Translating gives CASLELLDNEQFF.

The chain couples TRBV20-1 to TRBJ1-5, with TRBD1 as a possible D gene (5 bases). The CDR3 extends over 16 amino acids. Trimming took 3 bases from V and 0 from J, leaving 15 bases between them. Per germline, CDR1 DFQATT and CDR2 SNEGSKA (reference sequence). CDR3 amino acids: CSASSAEGLSNQPQHF. The CDR3 DNA is TGCAGTGCTAGTTCCGCGGAGGGGCTTAGCAATCAGCCCCAGCATTTT.

This chain links TRBV6-5 with TRBJ2-1; 11 bases match TRBD2. The CDR3 sequence is 16 residues long. The junction had 7 bases not matched to a gene; V was cut back by 2 bases and J by 7 bases. Germline V gene data show CDR1 as MNHEY and CDR2 as SVGAGI. CDR3: CASSYGISGGENEQFF. The CDR3 coding sequence is TGTGCCAGCAGTTACGGTATTAGCGGGGGGGAGAATGAGCAGTTCTTC.

The rearrangement links TRBV7-2 to TRBJ1-5; D remains ambiguous. The CDR3 extends over 12 amino acids. V lost 3 bases and J lost 5, with 5 bases in between. Germline assignment: CDR1 SGHTA and CDR2 FQGNSA. The CDR3 loop is CASSLSYQPQHF. CDR3 DNA sequence: TGTGCCAGCAGCTTGTCGTATCAGCCCCAGCATTTT.

The chain's CDR3 is CASRGTSGNNEQFF. In DNA, the CDR3 is TGCGCCAGCAGGGGGACTAGCGGAAACAATGAGCAGTTCTTC. The J gene is TRBJ2-1, the V gene TRBV10-2, with 11 positions matching TRBD2. CDR1 is WSHSY, CDR2 SAAADI, per germline. This CDR3 has 14 amino acids. The junction had 3 bases not matched to a gene; V was cut back by 6 bases and J by 5 bases.

This chain connects TRBV7-9 to TRBJ2-7, with D possibly matching TRBD2 (5 bases). CDR3 size: 14 residues. Trimming stripped 2 bases from V and 6 bases from J, with 14 bases between. Germline-derived CDR1 and CDR2 are SEHNR and FQNEAQ (reference sequence). In nucleotides, the CDR3 is TGTGCCAGCAGCTTATCGCTACACGAGGGCGAGCAGTACTTC. This gives the protein CASSLSLHEGEQYF.

A few counts support this clone. The V call is TRBV6-2 or TRBV6-3, the J call TRBJ2-3; TRBD1 matches 7 bases. J lost 2 bases, V lost 4 bases, and 3 bases had no gene match. The CDR3 extends over 14 amino acids. CDR1 and CDR2 (germline): MNHEY, SVGEGT. CDR3 nucleotide sequence: TGTGCCAGCAGTTCAGACAGGGACACAGATACGCAGTATTTT. Amino acids: CASSSDRDTDTQYF.